This TCR beta chain was recovered during a study of cytomegalovirus exposure and HLA in healthy donors. Overall study: The use of the same platform for the 100 to 150 validation repertoires and the roughly 700 first-cohort repertoires was reported by a later analysis.

Produced via immunoSEQ multiplex PCR; TCRdb's table is partial and in-frame only. The sample includes about 260,000 clones, around 90% seen only once; the top ten take 3.1%. Germline-derived CDR1 and CDR2 are SEHNR and FQNEAQ (reference sequence). The CDR3 is made up of 14 amino acids. The V and J ends lost 4 bases and 5 bases, in that order; junction bases with no gene match: 7. Overall study findings and caveats: Specificity of three CMV-associated chains for CMV antigens was verified in vitro. While the bulk of TCR sequences proved rare, some public TCRs turned up in many donors.

As regards this clone: The antigen remains undetermined.

The sequencing input was PBMCs. The V gene is TRBV7-9, the J gene TRBJ2-7, with TRBD1 matching 8 bases. The origin of this receptor is a woman in her 30s in good health and CMV-seronegative. CDR3 sequence (DNA): TGTGCCAGCAGCTATAAGACAGGGGTCGACGAGCAGTACTTC. Amino acids: CASSYKTGVDEQYF.